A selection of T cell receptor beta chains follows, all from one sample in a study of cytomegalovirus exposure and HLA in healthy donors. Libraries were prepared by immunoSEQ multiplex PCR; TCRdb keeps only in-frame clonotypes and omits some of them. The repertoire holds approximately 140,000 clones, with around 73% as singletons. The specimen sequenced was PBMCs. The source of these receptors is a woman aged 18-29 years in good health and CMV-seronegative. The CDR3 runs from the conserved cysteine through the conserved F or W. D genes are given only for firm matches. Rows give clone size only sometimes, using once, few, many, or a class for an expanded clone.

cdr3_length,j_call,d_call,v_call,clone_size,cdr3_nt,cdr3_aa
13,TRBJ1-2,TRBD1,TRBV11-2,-,TGCGCCAGCAGCTTAGACAGGGCGCGAGGCTACACCTTC,CASSLDRARGYTF
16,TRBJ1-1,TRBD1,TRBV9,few,TGTGCCAGCAGCGCGACAGGGGAGTTCGAGAACACTGAAGCTTTCTTT,CASSATGEFENTEAFF
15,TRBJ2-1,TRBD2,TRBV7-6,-,TGTGCCAGCAGCTCCCTAGCGGGGGGGAACAATGAGCAGTTCTTC,CASSSLAGGNNEQFF
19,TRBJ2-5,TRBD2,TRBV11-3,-,TGTGCCAGAGCCCATCGGACTAGCGGGAGAGCCGAATGCCAGGAGACCCAGTACTTC,CARAHRTSGRAECQETQYF
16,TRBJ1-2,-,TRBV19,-,TGTGCCAACAAAAGACAGTCCCGACTGACTAACTATGGCTACACCTTC,CANKRQSRLTNYGYTF
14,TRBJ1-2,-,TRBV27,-,TGTGCCAGCAGTTATACGGAGGGGGGGGGTGTCTACACCTTC,CASSYTEGGGVYTF
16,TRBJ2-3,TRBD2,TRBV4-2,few,TGTGCCAGCAGCCAAGGGACTAGCGGGGGGGCAGATACGCAGTATTTT,CASSQGTSGGADTQYF
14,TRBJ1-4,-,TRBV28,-,TGTGCCAGCAGTTGGTTTCAGGGGAATGAAAAACTGTTTTTT,CASSWFQGNEKLFF
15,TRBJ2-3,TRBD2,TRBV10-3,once,TGTGCCATCAGTGAGTCGTTAGCGGGAACAGATACGCAGTATTTT,CAISESLAGTDTQYF
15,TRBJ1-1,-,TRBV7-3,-,TGTGCCAGCAGCTTAACACGAGGGATGAACACTGAAGCTTTCTTT,CASSLTRGMNTEAFF
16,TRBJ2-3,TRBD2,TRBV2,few,TGTGCCAGCGACGGCTACACGGTAGCGGGAACAGATACGCAGTATTTT,CASDGYTVAGTDTQYF
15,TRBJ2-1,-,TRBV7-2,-,TGTGCCAGCAGCTCCTTTACGGGAGCCTACAATGAGCAGTTCTTC,CASSSFTGAYNEQFF
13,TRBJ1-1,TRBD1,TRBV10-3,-,TGTGCCATCAACAGTGACAGGGGCACTGAAGCTTTCTTT,CAINSDRGTEAFF
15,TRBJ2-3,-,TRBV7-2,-,TGTGCCAGCAGCTTAAGTGTCCGGGGTACAGATACGCAGTATTTT,CASSLSVRGTDTQYF
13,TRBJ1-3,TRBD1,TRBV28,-,TGTGCCAGCAGTTTATCGGGGACAGGGACCATATATTTT,CASSLSGTGTIYF
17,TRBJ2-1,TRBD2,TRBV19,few,TGTGCCAGTAGTAGGTTAGCGGGGGATAATCCCTACAATGAGCAGTTCTTC,CASSRLAGDNPYNEQFF
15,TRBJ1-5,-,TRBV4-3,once,TGCGCCAGCAGCCAAGATAGGGAGGACAATCAGCCCCAGCATTTT,CASSQDREDNQPQHF
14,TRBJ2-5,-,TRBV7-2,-,TGTGCCAGCAGTTTACAAGCTGAGCAAGAGACCCAGTACTTC,CASSLQAEQETQYF
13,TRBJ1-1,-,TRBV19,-,TGTGCCAGTAGTTTGGGGGCACAGACTGAAGCTTTCTTT,CASSLGAQTEAFF
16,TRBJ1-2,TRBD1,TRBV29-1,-,TGCAGCGTTGATAGTGACAGGGGTTTCCCGTTCTATGGCTACACCTTC,CSVDSDRGFPFYGYTF
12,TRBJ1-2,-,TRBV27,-,TGTGCCTCCTCAAGTCGGGGTTATGGCTACACCTTC,CASSSRGYGYTF
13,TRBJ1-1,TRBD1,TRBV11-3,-,TGTGCCAGCAGCTTGGACAGGGACACTGAAGCTTTCTTT,CASSLDRDTEAFF
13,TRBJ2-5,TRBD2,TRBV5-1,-,TGCGCCAGCAGGCGGGAGTTCAGAGAGACCCAGTACTTC,CASRREFRETQYF
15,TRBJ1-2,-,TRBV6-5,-,TGTGCCAGCAGTTACGAAAGGGGGGGGAACTATGGCTACACCTTC,CASSYERGGNYGYTF
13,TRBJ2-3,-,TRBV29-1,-,TGCAGCACTCGACAGGTGGGCACAGATACGCAGTATTTT,CSTRQVGTDTQYF
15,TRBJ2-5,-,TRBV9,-,TGTGCCAGCAGCGCCGCTACTAGCAGCCAAGAGACCCAGTACTTC,CASSAATSSQETQYF
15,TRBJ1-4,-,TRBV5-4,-,TGTGCCAGCAGCACCAGACAGGAAACTAATGAAAAACTGTTTTTT,CASSTRQETNEKLFF
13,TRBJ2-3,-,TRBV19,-,TGTGCCAGTAGTATAGAGAGTACAGATACGCAGTATTTT,CASSIESTDTQYF
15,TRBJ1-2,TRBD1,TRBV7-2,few,TGTGCCAGCAGCCCCGCTCCGGGACAGGGGTATGGCTACACCTTC,CASSPAPGQGYGYTF
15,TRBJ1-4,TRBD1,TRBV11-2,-,TGTGCCAGCAGCCTATTCGTGACAGGGGATGAAAAACTGTTTTTT,CASSLFVTGDEKLFF
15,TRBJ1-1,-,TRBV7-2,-,TGTGCCAGCAGCTTAAGTGTTGCAGGGAACACTGAAGCTTTCTTT,CASSLSVAGNTEAFF